A single sample is the source of the 5 T cell receptor beta chains below, sequenced in a study of CD8 T cells in ankylosing spondylitis. Study observations and caveats: Typical of ankylosing spondylitis blood, it appeared, was a TCR beta motif of fewer than ten highly homologous variants.

TCRdb reprocessed the 5' RACE reads via MiXCR and lists one record per CDR3 protein. The table has about 440,000 distinct CDR3 sequences, approximately 17% seen once. Their antigens remain unidentified. Sequencing input: blood, either unsorted or a sorted T cell fraction (not recorded which). These receptors came from a male donor with ankylosing spondylitis.

There are a few counts of this clonotype. The chain recombines TRBV20-1 with TRBJ2-4; 7 positions agree with TRBD1. The V gene's germline CDR1 is DFQATT and CDR2 SNEGSKA (reference sequence). The J segment lost 0 bases and the V segment lost 1 base, leaving 12 bases of the junction unmatched. The CDR3 is 18 amino acids. DNA of the CDR3: TGCAGTGCTAGAGGAGTGTACCCGGGACAGCTAGCCAAAAACATTCAGTACTTC. Protein product: CSARGVYPGQLAKNIQYF.

This clonotype was recorded a few times. The V call is TRBV28, the J call TRBJ2-4; D uncertain. Germline V CDR1 and CDR2: MDHEN, SYDVKM. The CDR3 contains 15 residues. The ends were cut back, 4 bases at V and 1 base at J, with 11 bases in the middle. CDR3 coding DNA: TGTGCCAGCAGTTCCCTCCAAATGGCCAAAAACATTCAGTACTTC. The encoded protein is CASSSLQMAKNIQYF.

The chain links TRBV7-2 to TRBJ2-7; 8 nucleotides match TRBD1. V was pared by 3 bases and J by 0 bases, with 4 bases of the junction left unmatched. The CDR3 is made up of 15 amino acids. Germline V gene sequence: CDR1 SGHTA, CDR2 FQGNSA. Here the CDR3 reads CASSLTGVPSYEQYF. The CDR3 nucleotides are TGTGCCAGCAGCTTGACAGGGGTACCCTCCTACGAGCAGTACTTC.

This clonotype was seen only a few times. This chain links TRBV20-1 with TRBJ1-1, with D possibly being TRBD1 (5 bases). Deletions cut 1 base from V and 0 bases from J, with 9 bases between. This CDR3 has 14 amino acids. Germline loops: CDR1 DFQATT, CDR2 SNEGSKA (reference sequence). The CDR3 sequence is CSARGQPMNTEAFF. In DNA form, the CDR3 reads TGCAGTGCTAGAGGACAGCCCATGAACACTGAAGCTTTCTTT.

The chain has TRBV6-5 and TRBJ2-1, with 8 bases fitting TRBD1. With 2 bases clipped from V and 8 bases from J, the junction kept 5 bases outside the gene matches. Germline CDR1 and CDR2: MNHEY and SVGAGI. This CDR3 region has 14 residues. The CDR3 nucleotides are TGTGCCAGCAGTTACCTGGACAGGGAGGATGAGCAGTTCTTC. Amino acid sequence: CASSYLDREDEQFF.